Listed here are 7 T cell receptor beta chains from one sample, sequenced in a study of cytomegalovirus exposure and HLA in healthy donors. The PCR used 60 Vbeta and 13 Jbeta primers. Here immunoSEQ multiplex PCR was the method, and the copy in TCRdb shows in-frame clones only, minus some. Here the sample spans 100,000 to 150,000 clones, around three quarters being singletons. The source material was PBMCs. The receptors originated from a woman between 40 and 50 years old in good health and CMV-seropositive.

This chain's CDR3 is CASTATGTTRYEQYF. The CDR3 DNA is TGTGCCAGCACTGCCACCGGGACTACCCGTTACGAGCAGTACTTC. The chain carries TRBV28 and TRBJ2-7; 7 nucleotides line up with TRBD2. This CDR3 comprises 15 residues. The germline CDR1 and CDR2 sequences are MDHEN and SYDVKM. V was clipped by 7 bases and J by 4 bases; unmatched bases: 13.

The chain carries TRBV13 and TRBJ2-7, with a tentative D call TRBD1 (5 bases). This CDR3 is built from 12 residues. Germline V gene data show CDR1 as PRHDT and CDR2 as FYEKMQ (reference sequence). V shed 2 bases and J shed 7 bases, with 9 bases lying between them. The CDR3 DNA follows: TGTGCCAGCAGCTTACTAAAGGGGGAGCAGTACTTC. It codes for CASSLLKGEQYF.

The CDR3 bases are TGTGCCAGCAGTCAAGGGGGAATAACAGGCGGCGGCTACACCTTC. This translates into CASSQGGITGGGYTF. The genes are TRBV28 and TRBJ1-2; D might be TRBD1 (6 bases). Germline V gene lookup returns CDR1 MDHEN and CDR2 SYDVKM. Trimming removed 5 bases from V and 8 bases from J, with 21 bases in between. This CDR3 has 15 residues.

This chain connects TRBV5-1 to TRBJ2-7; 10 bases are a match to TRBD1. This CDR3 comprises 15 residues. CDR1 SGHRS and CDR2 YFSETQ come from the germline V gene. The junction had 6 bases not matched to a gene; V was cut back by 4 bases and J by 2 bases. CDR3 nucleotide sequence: TGCGCCAGCAGCCCGGTCGGGACAGGGGCCTACGAGCAGTACTTC. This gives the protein CASSPVGTGAYEQYF.

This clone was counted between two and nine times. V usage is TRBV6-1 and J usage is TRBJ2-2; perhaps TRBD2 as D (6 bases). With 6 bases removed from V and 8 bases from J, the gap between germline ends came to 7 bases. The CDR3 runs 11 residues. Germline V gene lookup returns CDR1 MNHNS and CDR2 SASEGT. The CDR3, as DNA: TGTGCCAGCAGGGGGGGAGGGGAGCTGTTTTTT. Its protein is CASRGGGELFF.

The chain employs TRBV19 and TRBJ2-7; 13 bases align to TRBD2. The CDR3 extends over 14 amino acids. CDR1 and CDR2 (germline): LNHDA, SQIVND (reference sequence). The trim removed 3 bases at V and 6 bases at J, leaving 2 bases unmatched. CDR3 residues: CASSMGLAGFEQYF. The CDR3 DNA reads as TGTGCCAGTAGTATGGGACTAGCGGGATTCGAGCAGTACTTC.

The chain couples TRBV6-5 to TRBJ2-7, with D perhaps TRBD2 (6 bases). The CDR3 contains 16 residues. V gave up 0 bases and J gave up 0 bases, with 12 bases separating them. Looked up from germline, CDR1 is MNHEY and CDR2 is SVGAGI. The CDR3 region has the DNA TGTGCCAGCAGTTACTCGGGGGACTCATACTCCTACGAGCAGTACTTC. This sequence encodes CASSYSGDSYSYEQYF.